This TCR beta chain was captured by sequencing in a study of T cells after yellow fever vaccination. Broader study findings: A minor fraction of clonotypes spanned both CD4 and CD8 compartments.

CDR1 and CDR2 from the germline V gene are SGHDT and YYEEEE. The CDR3 consists of 11 residues. V was shortened by 1 base and J by 5 bases, with 4 bases between the two germline ends. Details on this clonotype: Its antigen is not identified.

Each CDR3 protein gets one entry after TCRdb re-called the 5' RACE reads with MiXCR. The sample carries 250,000 to 400,000 distinct CDR3 sequences, roughly 4% recorded once. The rearrangement uses TRBV5-6 and TRBJ2-7, with unresolved D. The sequencing here drew on PBMCs, taken 5 days after the yellow fever booster vaccination. This TCR was recovered from a man between 18 and 29 years old who received the YFV17D yellow fever vaccine. CDR3 DNA sequence: TGTGCCAGCAGCTTGACCCACGAGCAGTACTTC. This translates into CASSLTHEQYF.